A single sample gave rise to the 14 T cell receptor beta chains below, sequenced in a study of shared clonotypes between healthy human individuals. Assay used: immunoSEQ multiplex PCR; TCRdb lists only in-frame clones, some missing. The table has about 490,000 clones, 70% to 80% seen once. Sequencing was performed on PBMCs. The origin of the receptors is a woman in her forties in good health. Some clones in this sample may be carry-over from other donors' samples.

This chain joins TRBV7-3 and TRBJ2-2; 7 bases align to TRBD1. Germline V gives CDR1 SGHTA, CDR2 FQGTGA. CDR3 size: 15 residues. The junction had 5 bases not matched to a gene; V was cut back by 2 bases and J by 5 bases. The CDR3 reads CASSLVGGRTGELFF. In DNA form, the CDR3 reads TGTGCCAGCAGCTTAGTAGGGGGCAGGACCGGGGAGCTGTTTTTT.

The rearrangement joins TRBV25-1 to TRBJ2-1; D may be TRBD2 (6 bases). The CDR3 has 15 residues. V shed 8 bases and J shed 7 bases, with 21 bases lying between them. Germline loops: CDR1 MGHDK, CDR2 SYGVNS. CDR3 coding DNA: TGTGCCAGCCAAGTCCCGGGACTTCAGAATAATGAGCAGTTCTTC. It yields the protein CASQVPGLQNNEQFF.

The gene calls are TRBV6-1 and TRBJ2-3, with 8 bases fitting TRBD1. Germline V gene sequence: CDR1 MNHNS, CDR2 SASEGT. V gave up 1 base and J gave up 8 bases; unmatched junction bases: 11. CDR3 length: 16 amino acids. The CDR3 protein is CASSEGSGRGLGTQYF. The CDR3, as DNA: TGTGCCAGCAGTGAAGGGTCGGGCAGGGGGCTGGGTACGCAGTATTTT.

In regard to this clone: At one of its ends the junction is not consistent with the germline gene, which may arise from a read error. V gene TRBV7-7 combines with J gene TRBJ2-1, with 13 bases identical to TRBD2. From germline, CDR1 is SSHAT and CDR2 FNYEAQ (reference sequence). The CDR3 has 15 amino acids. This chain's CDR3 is CASSILAGGYNEQFF. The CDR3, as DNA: TGTGCTAGCAGCATACTAGCGGGAGGGTATAATGAGCAGTTCTTC.

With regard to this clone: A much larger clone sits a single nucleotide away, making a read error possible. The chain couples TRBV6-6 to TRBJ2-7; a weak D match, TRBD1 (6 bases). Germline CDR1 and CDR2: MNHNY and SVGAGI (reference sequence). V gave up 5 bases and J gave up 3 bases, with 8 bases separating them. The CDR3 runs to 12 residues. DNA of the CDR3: TGTGCCAGCAGTCAGGACAGCTACGAGCAGTACTTC. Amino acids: CASSQDSYEQYF.

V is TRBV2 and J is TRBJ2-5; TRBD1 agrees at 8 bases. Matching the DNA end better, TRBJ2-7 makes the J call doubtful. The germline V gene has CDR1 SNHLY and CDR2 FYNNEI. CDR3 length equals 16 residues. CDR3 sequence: CASRINRDRLNYEQYF. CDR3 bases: TGTGCCAGCAGGATTAACCGGGACAGGCTGAACTACGAGCAGTACTTC.

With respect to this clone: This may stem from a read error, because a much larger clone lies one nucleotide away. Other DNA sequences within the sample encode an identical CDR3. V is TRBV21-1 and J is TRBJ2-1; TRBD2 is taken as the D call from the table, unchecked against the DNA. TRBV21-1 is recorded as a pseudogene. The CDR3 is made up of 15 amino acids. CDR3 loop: CASSTSGRKVNEQFF. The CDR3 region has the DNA TGCGCCAGCAGCACTAGCGGGAGAAAAGTTAATGAGCAGTTCTTC.

The CDR3 DNA follows: TGTGCCAGCAGCCTGGGACAGGGACGTGGGGCCAACGTCCTGACTTTC. As protein: CASSLGQGRGANVLTF. The V call is TRBV7-2, the J call TRBJ2-6, with 9 bases identical to TRBD1. There are 16 residues in the CDR3. Germline CDR1 SGHTA, CDR2 FQGNSA. V gave up 5 bases and J gave up 3 bases; unmatched junction bases: 5.

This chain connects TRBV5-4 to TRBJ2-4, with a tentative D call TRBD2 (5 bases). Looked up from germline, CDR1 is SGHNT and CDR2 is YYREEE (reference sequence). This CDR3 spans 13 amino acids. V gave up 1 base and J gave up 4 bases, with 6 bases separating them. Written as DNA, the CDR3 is TGTGCCAGCAGCTTGTCGGGGAAAAACATTCAGTACTTC. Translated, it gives CASSLSGKNIQYF.

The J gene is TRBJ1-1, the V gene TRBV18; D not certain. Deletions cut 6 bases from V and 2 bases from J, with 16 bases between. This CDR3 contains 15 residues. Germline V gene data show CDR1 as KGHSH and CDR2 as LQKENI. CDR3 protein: CASSLREVRNTEAFF. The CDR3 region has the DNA TGTGCCAGCTCCCTCCGGGAGGTACGAAACACTGAAGCTTTCTTT.

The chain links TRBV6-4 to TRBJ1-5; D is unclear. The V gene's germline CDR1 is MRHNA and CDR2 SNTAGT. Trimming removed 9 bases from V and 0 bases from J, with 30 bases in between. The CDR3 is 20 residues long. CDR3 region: CARAPVFVGPTNYSNQPQHF. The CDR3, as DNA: TGTGCCAGAGCCCCGGTGTTCGTCGGGCCGACGAATTATAGCAATCAGCCCCAGCATTTT.

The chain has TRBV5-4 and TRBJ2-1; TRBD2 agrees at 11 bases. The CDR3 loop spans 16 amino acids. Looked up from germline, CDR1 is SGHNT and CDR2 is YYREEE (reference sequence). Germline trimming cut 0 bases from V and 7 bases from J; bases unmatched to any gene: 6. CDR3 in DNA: TGTGCCAGCAGCTTGGCGACTAGCGGGATCTGGAATGAGCAGTTCTTC. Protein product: CASSLATSGIWNEQFF.

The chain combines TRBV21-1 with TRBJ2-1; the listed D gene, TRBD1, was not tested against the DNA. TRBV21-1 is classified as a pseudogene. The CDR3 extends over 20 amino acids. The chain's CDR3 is CASSKLGNTDFRDRANEQFF. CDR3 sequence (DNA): TGTGCCAGCAGCAAACTCGGTAATACCGACTTTCGCGACAGGGCCAATGAGCAGTTCTTC.

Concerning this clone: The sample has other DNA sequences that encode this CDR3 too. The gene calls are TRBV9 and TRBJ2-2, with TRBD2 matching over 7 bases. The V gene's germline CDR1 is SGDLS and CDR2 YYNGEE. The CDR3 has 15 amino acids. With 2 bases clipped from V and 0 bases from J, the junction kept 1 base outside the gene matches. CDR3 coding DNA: TGTGCCAGCAGCGTCGGGGGGACGAACACCGGGGAGCTGTTTTTT. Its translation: CASSVGGTNTGELFF.